This T cell receptor (beta chain) is from a study of blood T cell repertoires in COVID-19. Looking at the study overall: Italy, Spain and the United States were the sources of the convalescent and acute COVID-19 samples. T cells, B-cell-depleted T cells, or PBMCs provided the cDNA or gDNA that served as material.

In the authors' workflow: It was from reference gene primer amplification that nucleated cell counts were estimated. The protocol was immunoSEQ multiplex PCR, while the TCRdb copy is restricted to in-frame clones and leaves out a portion. V and J calls and clone size are copied from that table; D and trimming were computed from the DNA. The repertoire includes about 290,000 clones, roughly 90% of them detected once, and about 3% sits in the top ten. The germline V and J ends were trimmed by 0 bases and 3 bases, with 11 bases remaining between them. This CDR3 region has 15 residues. Per germline, CDR1 SGHAT and CDR2 FQNNGV.

The chain joins TRBV11-2 to TRBJ1-2; D is perhaps TRBD1 (5 bases). This sequence was found in a woman aged 25 to 39 with active or convalescent COVID-19. Sequenced material: peripheral blood. CDR3 protein: CASSLDSTGDYGYTF. CDR3 sequence (DNA): TGTGCCAGCAGCTTAGATTCAACAGGCGACTATGGCTACACCTTC.